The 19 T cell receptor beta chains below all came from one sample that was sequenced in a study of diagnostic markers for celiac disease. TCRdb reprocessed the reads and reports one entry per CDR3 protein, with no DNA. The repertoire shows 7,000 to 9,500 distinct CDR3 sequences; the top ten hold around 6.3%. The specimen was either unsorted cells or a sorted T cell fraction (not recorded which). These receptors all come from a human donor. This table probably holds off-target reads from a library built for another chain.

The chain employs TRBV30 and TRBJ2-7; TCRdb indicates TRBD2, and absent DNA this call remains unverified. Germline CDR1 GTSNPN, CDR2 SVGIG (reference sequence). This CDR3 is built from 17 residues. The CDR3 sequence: CAWSGGLAGASNYEQYF.

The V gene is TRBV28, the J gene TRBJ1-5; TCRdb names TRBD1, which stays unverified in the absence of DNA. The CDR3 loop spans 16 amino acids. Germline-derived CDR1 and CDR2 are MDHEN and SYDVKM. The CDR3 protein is CASSQGGALLDQPQHF.

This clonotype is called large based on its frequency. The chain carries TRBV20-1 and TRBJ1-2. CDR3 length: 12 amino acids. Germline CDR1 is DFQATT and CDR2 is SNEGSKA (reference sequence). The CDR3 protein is CSASSDSYGYTF.

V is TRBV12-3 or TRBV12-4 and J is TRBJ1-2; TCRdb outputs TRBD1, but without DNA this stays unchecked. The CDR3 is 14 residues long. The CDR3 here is CASSDLPGGYGYTF.

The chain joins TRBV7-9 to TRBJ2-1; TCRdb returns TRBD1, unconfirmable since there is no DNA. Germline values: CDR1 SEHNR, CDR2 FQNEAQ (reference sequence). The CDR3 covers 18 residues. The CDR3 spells CASSLAKKTGGGYNEQFF.

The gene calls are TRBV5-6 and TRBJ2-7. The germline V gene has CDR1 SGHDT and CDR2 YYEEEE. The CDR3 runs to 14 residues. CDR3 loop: CASSLEGSSYEQYF.

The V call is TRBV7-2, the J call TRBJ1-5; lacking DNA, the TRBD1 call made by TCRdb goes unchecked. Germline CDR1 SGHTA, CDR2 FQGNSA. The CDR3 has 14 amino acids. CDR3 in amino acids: CASSSTGAGQPQHF. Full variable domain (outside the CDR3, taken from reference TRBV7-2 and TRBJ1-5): GAGVSQSPSNKVTEKGKDVELRCDPISGHTALYWYRQSLGQGLEFLIYFQGNSAPDKSGLPSDRFSAERTGGSVSTLTIQRTQQEDSAVYLCASSSTGAGQPQHFGDGTRLSIL.

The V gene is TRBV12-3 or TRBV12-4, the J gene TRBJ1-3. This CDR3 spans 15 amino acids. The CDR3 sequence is CASSFGRLSGNTIYF.

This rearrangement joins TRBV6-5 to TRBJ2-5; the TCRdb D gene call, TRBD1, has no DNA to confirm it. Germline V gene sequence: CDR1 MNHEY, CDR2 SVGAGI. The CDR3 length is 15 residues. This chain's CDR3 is CASSYGTHRGETQYF.

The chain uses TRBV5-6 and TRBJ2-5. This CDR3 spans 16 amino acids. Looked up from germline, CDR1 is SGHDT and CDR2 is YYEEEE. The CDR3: CASSPSERRHQETQYF.

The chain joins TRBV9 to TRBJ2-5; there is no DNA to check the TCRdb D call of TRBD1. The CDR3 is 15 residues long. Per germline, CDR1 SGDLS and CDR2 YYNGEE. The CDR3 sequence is CASSVAGTLQETQYF.

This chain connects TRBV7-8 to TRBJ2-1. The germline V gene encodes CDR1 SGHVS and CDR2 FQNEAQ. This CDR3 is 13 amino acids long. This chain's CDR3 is CASSLGPGTDQFF.

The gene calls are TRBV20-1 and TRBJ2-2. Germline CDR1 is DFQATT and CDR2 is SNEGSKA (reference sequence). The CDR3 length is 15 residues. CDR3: CSARGPWGPTGELFF.

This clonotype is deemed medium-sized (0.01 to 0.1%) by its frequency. CDR3 protein: CSARRPGTDNYEQYF. The J gene is TRBJ2-7, the V gene TRBV20-1; TCRdb outputs TRBD1, but without DNA this stays unchecked. The CDR3 totals 15 residues. From germline, CDR1 is DFQATT and CDR2 SNEGSKA (reference sequence).

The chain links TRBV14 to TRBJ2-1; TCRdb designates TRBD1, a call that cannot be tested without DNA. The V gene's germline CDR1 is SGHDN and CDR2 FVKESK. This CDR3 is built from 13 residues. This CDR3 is CASRQTSWGEQFF.

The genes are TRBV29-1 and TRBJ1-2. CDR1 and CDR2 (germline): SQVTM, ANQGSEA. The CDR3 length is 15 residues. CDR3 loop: CSVGGDQLSNYGYTF.

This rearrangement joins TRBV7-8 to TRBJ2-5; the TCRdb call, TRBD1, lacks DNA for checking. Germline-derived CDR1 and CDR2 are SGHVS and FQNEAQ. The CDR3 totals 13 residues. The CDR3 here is CASSLGRGETQYF.

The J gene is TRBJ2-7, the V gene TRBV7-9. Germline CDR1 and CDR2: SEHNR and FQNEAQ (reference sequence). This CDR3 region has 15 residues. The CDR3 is CASSLDGGFSYEQYF.

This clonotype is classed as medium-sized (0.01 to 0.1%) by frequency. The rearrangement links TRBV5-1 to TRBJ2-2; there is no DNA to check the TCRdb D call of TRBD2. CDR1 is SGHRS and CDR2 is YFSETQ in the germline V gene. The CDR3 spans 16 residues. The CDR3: CASSFAGGINTGELFF.